This TCR beta chain was observed in a study of blood T cell repertoires in COVID-19. Overall study context: Sources were T cells, B-cell-depleted T cells, or PBMCs; the material itself was cDNA or gDNA.

This CDR3 comprises 14 residues. V gave up 5 bases and J gave up 9 bases; unmatched junction bases: 9. Germline-derived CDR1 and CDR2 are MDHEN and SYDVKM. Original methodology: The authors estimated nucleated cell counts from reference gene primer amplification. Measured with immunoSEQ multiplex PCR; TCRdb has only the in-frame clones, and not every one. The DNA gave D and trimming, while V, J and clone size come from that table. The data show about 300,000 clones, with about 84% seen just once and around 1.5% held by the top ten. The specimen was peripheral blood. The sequence came from a woman between 50 and 59 years old with acute or convalescent COVID-19. This chain connects TRBV28 to TRBJ1-3, with TRBD1 matching over 8 bases. The DNA of the CDR3 is TGTGCCAGCAGTCCCGGGACAGGCGCCCCCACCATATATTTT. This translates into CASSPGTGAPTIYF. The variable domain in full, with the rest retrieved from reference TRBV28 and TRBJ1-3, is DVKVTQSSRYLVKRTGEKVFLECVQDMDHENMFWYRQDPGLGLRLIYFSYDVKMKEKGDIPEGYSVSREKKERFSLILESASTNQTSMYLCASSPGTGAPTIYFGEGSWLTVV.